The 15 T cell receptor beta chains reported below all come from one sample, sequenced in a study of beta chain features in type 1 diabetes. Isolated RNA was reverse transcribed in full, so expressed TCRB transcripts were sequenced. Sequenced by immunoSEQ multiplex PCR; TCRdb stores in-frame clones only, minus some. The sample contains about 140,000 clones, around 7% of which appear only once. The material sequenced was central memory CD4+ T cells from blood. These receptors were obtained from a woman aged 25 to 39 in good health.

This clone was found a few times. The rearrangement uses TRBV18 and TRBJ2-1; 7 nucleotides match TRBD2. The CDR3 is made up of 13 amino acids. Trimming at V came to 3 bases and at J to 8 bases, leaving 4 bases not matched to a gene. Looked up from germline, CDR1 is KGHSH and CDR2 is LQKENI. The CDR3 bases are TGTGCCAGCTCACCCTGGACTAGTGATGAGCAGTTCTTC. The encoded protein is CASSPWTSDEQFF.

A few counts support this clone. The sample contains more than one DNA sequence encoding this CDR3. This chain connects TRBV5-1 to TRBJ2-1, with a weak D call TRBD2 (5 bases). V lost 2 bases to trimming and J lost 1 base, with 7 bases between them. Per the germline V gene, CDR1 is SGHRS and CDR2 is YFSETQ. This CDR3 is built from 14 residues. The CDR3, as DNA: TGCGCCAGCAGCTTCGAGGGATCCTACAATGAGCAGTTCTTC. It codes for CASSFEGSYNEQFF.

This clone was detected ten times or more. The chain uses TRBV7-9 and TRBJ1-2, with TRBD1 matching 7 bases. Trimming cost V 1 base and J 8 bases; bases outside gene matches: 13. Germline loops: CDR1 SEHNR, CDR2 FQNEAQ (reference sequence). The CDR3 has 16 residues. The CDR3 DNA reads TGTGCCAGCAGCTTAGGACTTACTCATCAGGGGGGCGGCTACACCTTC. Translated, it gives CASSLGLTHQGGGYTF.

This clone was counted only a few times. V gene TRBV10-2 combines with J gene TRBJ2-5; 8 positions match TRBD1. The V and J ends lost 6 bases and 6 bases, in that order; junction bases with no gene match: 9. The CDR3 totals 14 residues. CDR1 and CDR2 from the germline V gene are WSHSY and SAAADI. CDR3 protein: CASRGAGGFQTQYF. The DNA of the CDR3 is TGCGCCAGCAGAGGGGCAGGGGGCTTCCAGACCCAGTACTTC.

This clone was detected a few times. The chain recombines TRBV30 with TRBJ2-3, with 12 bases that match TRBD2. In germline, CDR1 is GTSNPN, CDR2 SVGIG (reference sequence). The CDR3 consists of 16 residues. Trimming at V came to 2 bases and at J to 3 bases, leaving 6 bases not matched to a gene. The CDR3 DNA sequence: TGTGCCTGGAGTTTCCGGACTAGCGGGGATACAGATACGCAGTATTTT. This encodes CAWSFRTSGDTDTQYF.

The CDR3 loop reads CATSRGHGTKGYEQYF. CDR3 DNA sequence: TGTGCCACCAGCAGAGGACACGGGACAAAAGGTTACGAGCAGTACTTC. The rearrangement joins TRBV15 to TRBJ2-7; possible D gene TRBD1, 6 bases. Trimming pared 1 base from V and 4 bases from J, leaving 17 bases between. The CDR3 length is 16 residues. From germline, CDR1 is LNHNV and CDR2 YYDKDF (reference sequence). Drawing the rest from reference TRBV15 and TRBJ2-7, the complete variable domain is DAMVIQNPRYQVTQFGKPVTLSCSQTLNHNVMYWYQQKSSQAPKLLFHYYDKDFNNEADTPDNFQSRRPNTSFCFLDIRSPGLGDTAMYLCATSRGHGTKGYEQYFGPGTRLTVT.

The table lists this clone with a few counts. This sequence joins TRBV7-2 and TRBJ2-3; TRBD1 agrees at 10 bases. Losses at the gene ends were 3 bases for V and 9 bases for J; bases not matched to a gene: 12. The CDR3 sequence is 16 residues long. Germline V gene sequence: CDR1 SGHTA, CDR2 FQGNSA. The CDR3 bases are TGTGCCAGCAGCTTTGTACCGACAGGGGGCCCCGGGACGCAGTATTTT. Protein sequence: CASSFVPTGGPGTQYF. The variable domain in full, with the rest retrieved from reference TRBV7-2 and TRBJ2-3, is GAGVSQSPSNKVTEKGKDVELRCDPISGHTALYWYRQSLGQGLEFLIYFQGNSAPDKSGLPSDRFSAERTGGSVSTLTIQRTQQEDSAVYLCASSFVPTGGPGTQYFGPGTRLTVL.

This clone was picked up a small number of times. This chain links TRBV29-1 with TRBJ2-5, with a possible D match to TRBD2 (5 bases). The V end was cut by 1 base, the J end by 1 base, with 28 bases between. The length of the CDR3 is 20 residues. Germline V CDR1 and CDR2: SQVTM, ANQGSEA. The CDR3 sequence is CSVEGSYSSGSGTLQETQYF. Written as DNA, the CDR3 is TGCAGCGTTGAAGGGAGTTATAGCTCGGGGTCCGGAACCCTCCAAGAGACCCAGTACTTC.

This sequence joins TRBV7-9 and TRBJ2-6, with D possibly TRBD2 on 6 matching bases. The CDR3 has 17 amino acids. From germline, CDR1 is SEHNR and CDR2 FQNEAQ (reference sequence). Trimming took off 5 bases at V and 5 bases at J, with 19 bases between the two ends. CDR3: CASSGGTSPLRANVLTF. In DNA, the CDR3 is TGTGCCAGCAGCGGCGGGACTTCCCCTCTGAGGGCCAACGTCCTGACTTTC.

The chain recombines TRBV11-3 with TRBJ2-5; D not certain. V shed 1 base and J shed 5 bases, with 8 bases lying between them. This CDR3 is built from 13 residues. In germline, CDR1 is SGHNT, CDR2 YENEEA. This CDR3 is CASSLAPAETQYF. For the CDR3, the DNA is TGTGCCAGCAGCTTAGCGCCCGCGGAGACCCAGTACTTC.

The rearrangement links TRBV4-2 to TRBJ2-1, with 10 positions matching TRBD2. With V trimmed by 0 bases and J by 9 bases, 5 bases remained unmatched. Germline V gives CDR1 LGHNA, CDR2 YNFKEQ. The CDR3 extends over 15 amino acids. CDR3 sequence (DNA): TGTGCCAGCAGCCAAGATAGGACTAGCGGCGGTGAGCAGTTCTTC. Its translation is CASSQDRTSGGEQFF.

V is TRBV7-2 and J is TRBJ2-2; 7 bases map to TRBD2. The CDR3 covers 15 residues. Germline trimming cut 2 bases from V and 6 bases from J; bases unmatched to any gene: 6. Germline assignment: CDR1 SGHTA and CDR2 FQGNSA. CDR3 in DNA: TGTGCCAGCAGCTTAAATGGAGGGAGGGCCGGGGAGCTGTTTTTT. The encoded protein is CASSLNGGRAGELFF.

This clone was detected only a few times. The gene calls are TRBV11-3 and TRBJ2-3; 10 bases are a match to TRBD2. The CDR3 spans 15 residues. Per the germline V gene, CDR1 is SGHNT and CDR2 is YENEEA. V gave up 5 bases and J gave up 2 bases; unmatched junction bases: 4. The CDR3 loop is CASSPTSGNTDTQYF. The CDR3 nucleotides read TGTGCCAGCAGCCCCACTAGCGGGAACACAGATACGCAGTATTTT.

The chain carries TRBV7-2 and TRBJ2-1, with D possibly matching TRBD1 (7 bases). This CDR3 region has 13 residues. From germline, CDR1 is SGHTA and CDR2 FQGNSA. V shed 5 bases and J shed 8 bases, with 13 bases lying between them. The CDR3 sequence is CASSGDREDEQFF. The CDR3, as DNA: TGTGCCAGCAGCGGAGACAGGGAGGATGAGCAGTTCTTC.

V gene TRBV19 combines with J gene TRBJ2-5; D is perhaps TRBD1 (5 bases). The last part of the DNA fits TRBJ2-7 better; the J call may be wrong. Germline values: CDR1 LNHDA, CDR2 SQIVND (reference sequence). CDR3 length: 15 amino acids. DNA of the CDR3: TGTGCCAGTAGTCCGCAGACAGTGGGCTCCTACGAGCAGTACTTC. It specifies CASSPQTVGSYEQYF.